These 24 T cell receptor beta chains were sequenced from one sample in a study of CD8 T cells in ankylosing spondylitis (TCRdb year 2017). Library prep was done by 5' RACE. The run used an Illumina HiSeq 2500. Using fastp at Q25 and MiXCR, TCRdb reprocessed the public reads and kept productive beta chains. Rows merge per CDR3 protein into single entries with the most common DNA and genes. This sample gives more than 400,000 distinct CDR3 sequences in total; about 5.4% of them show up just once. Around 3.4% of the sample lies in the top ten. Their antigens are not known. The paper's findings and limits, for the study overall: A TCR beta motif of several highly homologous amino acid variants appeared characteristic of blood from ankylosing spondylitis patients.

The sequenced material came from blood, either unsorted or a sorted T cell fraction (not recorded which). These receptors were collected from a male donor with ankylosing spondylitis.

This clonotype was seen repeatedly, ten times or more. The rearrangement uses TRBV20-1 and TRBJ1-4, with 7 nucleotides matching TRBD1. This CDR3 comprises 13 residues. The V gene's germline CDR1 is DFQATT and CDR2 SNEGSKA (reference sequence). The CDR3, as DNA: TGCTCTCCCCGGACCACAGGGGATGAAAAACTGTTTTTT. It specifies CSPRTTGDEKLFF.

This clonotype was detected many times. The chain uses TRBV7-9 and TRBJ2-1; unclear D gene. Germline CDR1 reads SEHNR; CDR2 reads FQNEAQ (reference sequence). CDR3 size: 11 residues. The V and J ends lost 4 bases and 10 bases respectively, with 8 bases between them. This CDR3 is CASSYDWEQFF. As DNA, the CDR3 is TGTGCCAGCAGCTACGACTGGGAGCAGTTCTTC.

This clonotype turned up a few times. The chain employs TRBV5-1 and TRBJ2-3; TRBD2 might be the D (6 bases). Germline CDR1 and CDR2: SGHRS and YFSETQ. The CDR3 is made up of 15 amino acids. Trimming pared 4 bases from V and 2 bases from J, leaving 14 bases between. The CDR3 nucleotides read TGCGCCAGCAGCCTGAACGCGGGGCACACAGATACGCAGTATTTT. This encodes CASSLNAGHTDTQYF.

This clonotype was observed a few times. The chain couples TRBV5-5 to TRBJ2-3; D may be TRBD2 (6 bases). The CDR3 has 13 amino acids. Trimming left V 5 bases short and J 8 bases short, with 15 bases between. Germline assignment: CDR1 SGHKS and CDR2 YYEKEE (reference sequence). CDR3 coding DNA: TGTGCCAGCAGTTTTCGACTAGACGGTACGCAGTATTTT. It yields the protein CASSFRLDGTQYF.

Ten or more counts support this clonotype. V is TRBV7-9 and J is TRBJ2-5; D is undetermined. This CDR3 is 17 amino acids long. Trimming pared 4 bases from V and 2 bases from J, leaving 20 bases between. Germline CDR1 reads SEHNR; CDR2 reads FQNEAQ (reference sequence). For the CDR3, the DNA is TGTGCCAGCAGCTCTTGGGCGGCGCCGGCCCTTCAAGAGACCCAGTACTTC. As protein: CASSSWAAPALQETQYF.

The chain has TRBV5-5 and TRBJ2-3; D call uncertain. The germline V gene has CDR1 SGHKS and CDR2 YYEKEE (reference sequence). The CDR3 totals 14 residues. V lost 2 bases to trimming and J lost 6 bases, with 13 bases between them. The CDR3 sequence is CASSFGRLSDTQYF. The CDR3 DNA reads TGTGCCAGCAGCTTTGGGCGCCTCAGCGATACGCAGTATTTT.

This clonotype has a handful of counts. The gene calls are TRBV18 and TRBJ2-7, with 7 nucleotides matching TRBD1. V shed 3 bases, J shed 6 bases, and the junction held 11 bases outside the gene matches. The CDR3 totals 15 residues. Per germline, CDR1 KGHSH and CDR2 LQKENI. The CDR3 DNA is TGTGCCAGCTCACCCGCGACAGGGACCGCGATCGAGCAGTACTTC. It encodes CASSPATGTAIEQYF.

This clonotype was detected ten times or more. CDR3 coding DNA: TGTGCCACCAGTGATTTTGGGCGACAGGGGACCGGGGAGCTGTTTTTT. Translating it yields CATSDFGRQGTGELFF. This chain links TRBV24-1 with TRBJ2-2; TRBD1 aligns across 8 bases. Germline assignment: CDR1 KGHDR and CDR2 SFDVKD. The junction had 5 bases not matched to a gene; V was cut back by 1 base and J by 5 bases. The CDR3 has 16 residues.

This clonotype was counted many times. The chain combines TRBV6-1 with TRBJ2-3; D remains unclear. This CDR3 contains 13 residues. The V gene lost 6 bases and the J gene lost 0 bases, with 7 bases spanning the gap. Germline CDR1 and CDR2: MNHNS and SASEGT. The CDR3 protein is CASRLRSTDTQYF. In DNA form, the CDR3 reads TGTGCCAGCAGACTGAGGAGCACAGATACGCAGTATTTT.

This clonotype occurred many times. V gene TRBV4-3 combines with J gene TRBJ2-1, with 14 bases that match TRBD2. The CDR3 length is 17 residues. CDR1 is LGHNA and CDR2 is YSLEER in the germline V gene. The V segment lost 2 bases and the J segment 8 bases; nucleotides outside the gene matches: 8. In nucleotides, the CDR3 is TGCGCCAGCAGCCAATTCCCGACTAGCGGGAGGGCCGATGAGCAGTTCTTC. Translated: CASSQFPTSGRADEQFF.

This clonotype was counted at least ten times. The chain has TRBV7-9 and TRBJ2-7; D call uncertain. V gave up 3 bases and J gave up 2 bases, with 17 bases separating them. CDR1 SEHNR and CDR2 FQNEAQ come from the germline V gene (reference sequence). The CDR3 contains 16 residues. The CDR3: CASSFHGSRTPYEQYF. The CDR3 DNA reads TGTGCCAGCAGCTTCCACGGATCCCGAACCCCCTACGAGCAGTACTTC.

This chain links TRBV20-1 with TRBJ1-1, with 9 bases that match TRBD1. Germline loops: CDR1 DFQATT, CDR2 SNEGSKA (reference sequence). CDR3 size: 16 residues. The ends lost 2 bases at V and 3 bases at J; junction bases unmatched: 10. Here the CDR3 reads CSARRVRDRVDTEAFF. DNA for the CDR3: TGCAGTGCTAGAAGAGTAAGGGACAGGGTGGACACTGAAGCTTTCTTT.

V usage is TRBV29-1 and J usage is TRBJ2-1, with TRBD2 matching 10 bases. With 6 bases clipped from V and 7 bases from J, the junction kept 6 bases outside the gene matches. Germline V gene data show CDR1 as SQVTM and CDR2 as ANQGSEA. This CDR3 has 13 amino acids. The DNA of the CDR3 is TGCAGCGTCCAAGCGGGAGGGTGGAATGAGCAGTTCTTC. Its translation is CSVQAGGWNEQFF.

This clonotype was found a few times. The V and J genes are TRBV16 and TRBJ2-7; 7 nucleotides agree with TRBD1. Germline V gene sequence: CDR1 KGHSY, CDR2 FQNENV. The ends lost 0 bases at V and 3 bases at J; junction bases unmatched: 11. The CDR3 loop spans 17 amino acids. The CDR3 DNA reads as TGTGCCAGCAGCCAATCAGGGGGCATCTGGAAAATCTACGAGCAGTACTTC. Its translation is CASSQSGGIWKIYEQYF.

This clonotype has at least ten counts. The chain is built from TRBV7-9 and TRBJ1-1; D is undetermined. Trimming removed 4 bases from V and 6 bases from J, with 12 bases in between. This CDR3 has 13 residues. Germline CDR1 and CDR2: SEHNR and FQNEAQ (reference sequence). In nucleotides, the CDR3 is TGTGCCAGCAGCTCCTCCGTTATTTCTGAAGCTTTCTTT. Translation gives CASSSSVISEAFF.

The V and J genes are TRBV21-1 and TRBJ1-5. TRBV21-1 is a pseudogene. This CDR3 has 14 residues. DNA for the CDR3: TGTGCCAGCAGCAAAGTGCGGAGCAATCAGCCCCAGCATTTT. It yields the protein CASSKVRSNQPQHF.

The table lists this clonotype with a few counts. The chain is built from TRBV7-6 and TRBJ1-3; D not certain. This CDR3 spans 16 amino acids. V shed 5 bases and J shed 3 bases, with 17 bases lying between them. Per the germline V gene, CDR1 is SGHVS and CDR2 is FNYEAQ. The CDR3 DNA reads TGTGCCAGCAGCCCAGGCGTGGGAGTAGGTGGAAACACCATATATTTT. Translating it yields CASSPGVGVGGNTIYF. The variable domain in full, with the rest retrieved from reference TRBV7-6 and TRBJ1-3, is GAGVSQSPRYKVTKRGQDVALRCDPISGHVSLYWYRQALGQGPEFLTYFNYEAQQDKSGLPNDRFSAERPEGSISTLTIQRTEQRDSAMYRCASSPGVGVGGNTIYFGEGSWLTVV.

This clonotype was seen many times. The rearrangement uses TRBV24-1 and TRBJ2-1, with D maybe TRBD1 (6 bases). From germline, CDR1 is KGHDR and CDR2 SFDVKD. The V and J ends lost 4 bases and 3 bases respectively, with 12 bases between them. There are 15 residues in the CDR3. CDR3 region: CATSDPRDNYNEQFF. CDR3 sequence (DNA): TGTGCCACCAGTGACCCCCGGGACAACTACAATGAGCAGTTCTTC.

On this clonotype itself: A much larger clone is a single base away; this may be a read error. The V call is TRBV7-9, the J call TRBJ1-2; D gene unclear. The V end lost 1 base, the J end lost 10 bases, and 13 bases lay between the germline ends. CDR1 is SEHNR and CDR2 is FQNEAQ in the germline V gene (reference sequence). There are 13 residues in the CDR3. This CDR3 reads CASSLGVQSDYTF. The CDR3 nucleotides read TGTGCCAGCAGCTTAGGAGTCCAATCTGACTACACCTTC.

Ten or more counts support this clonotype. The chain joins TRBV29-1 to TRBJ1-1; a weak D match, TRBD1 (6 bases). The germline V gene encodes CDR1 SQVTM and CDR2 ANQGSEA. V was clipped by 4 bases and J by 2 bases, with 11 bases between them. CDR3 size: 13 residues. The CDR3 DNA reads as TGCAGCGTTGTAGGGGGGACCAACACTGAAGCTTTCTTT. As protein: CSVVGGTNTEAFF. Variable domain in full (rest from reference TRBV29-1 and TRBJ1-1): SAVISQKPSRDICQRGTSLTIQCQVDSQVTMMFWYRQQPGQSLTLIATANQGSEATYESGFVIDKFPISRPNLTFSTLTVSNMSPEDSSIYLCSVVGGTNTEAFFGQGTRLTVV.

This clonotype was recorded at least ten times. This rearrangement joins TRBV7-2 to TRBJ1-4; possibly TRBD1 for D (5 bases). The V gene lost 5 bases and the J gene lost 4 bases, with 11 bases spanning the gap. The CDR3 totals 14 residues. Germline assignment: CDR1 SGHTA and CDR2 FQGNSA. The CDR3 loop is CASSPGLLNEKLFF. The CDR3 DNA reads as TGTGCCAGCAGCCCAGGGTTACTTAATGAAAAACTGTTTTTT.

This clonotype showed up many times. The chain uses TRBV28 and TRBJ2-7, with D maybe TRBD2 (6 bases). V lost 5 bases and J 6 bases, leaving 14 bases between the germline ends. The CDR3 totals 13 residues. CDR1 MDHEN and CDR2 SYDVKM come from the germline V gene. Written as DNA, the CDR3 is TGTGCCAGCAGTCCACGACTAGGTCTCGAGCAGTACTTC. It translates to CASSPRLGLEQYF.

At least ten counts were recorded for this clonotype. The chain uses TRBV29-1 and TRBJ2-3, with TRBD2 matching 9 bases. Germline V gives CDR1 SQVTM, CDR2 ANQGSEA. The CDR3 extends over 14 amino acids. Trimming removed 4 bases from V and 2 bases from J; junction bases left unmatched: 4. CDR3 DNA sequence: TGCAGCGTTGGACTAGCGGAATACACAGATACGCAGTATTTT. Translating gives CSVGLAEYTDTQYF.

This clonotype has ten or more counts. The chain is built from TRBV11-2 and TRBJ1-4; D might be TRBD1 (6 bases). Trimming cost V 4 bases and J 0 bases, with 12 bases left between them. CDR1 SGHAT and CDR2 FQNNGV come from the germline V gene. The CDR3 has 16 amino acids. CDR3: CASSSRSGATNEKLFF. CDR3 sequence (DNA): TGTGCCAGCAGCTCGAGATCAGGGGCAACTAATGAAAAACTGTTTTTT.